The clone carrying this TCR beta chain was seen a handful of times. Its antigen is currently unknown. Within the sample, other DNA sequences also encode this same CDR3. These data come from a study of cytomegalovirus exposure and HLA in healthy donors. Study-level background: Prior work identified 100 million to 130 million unique TCR beta sequences in some 180 million T cells. Study-level results: Using a false discovery rate of 0.05, a later analysis showed that fewer than 20,000 TCR beta sequences were associated with HLA alleles.

Per germline, CDR1 SGHDT and CDR2 YYEEEE. The CDR3 covers 15 residues. Trimming left V 2 bases short and J 4 bases short, with 13 bases between. PCR used 60 Vbeta primers and 13 Jbeta primers. Repertoires were generated with immunoSEQ multiplex PCR, while TCRdb's copy carries only in-frame clones and drops some. The table includes about 200,000 clones, about four fifths detected once. This clonotype was sampled from a boy younger than 10 in good health and CMV-seronegative. Sequenced material: PBMCs. This chain links TRBV5-6 with TRBJ1-3; D not resolved. CDR3 region: CASSLRDTEGNTIYF. In DNA, the CDR3 is TGTGCCAGCAGCTTACGAGATACTGAGGGAAACACCATATATTTT.